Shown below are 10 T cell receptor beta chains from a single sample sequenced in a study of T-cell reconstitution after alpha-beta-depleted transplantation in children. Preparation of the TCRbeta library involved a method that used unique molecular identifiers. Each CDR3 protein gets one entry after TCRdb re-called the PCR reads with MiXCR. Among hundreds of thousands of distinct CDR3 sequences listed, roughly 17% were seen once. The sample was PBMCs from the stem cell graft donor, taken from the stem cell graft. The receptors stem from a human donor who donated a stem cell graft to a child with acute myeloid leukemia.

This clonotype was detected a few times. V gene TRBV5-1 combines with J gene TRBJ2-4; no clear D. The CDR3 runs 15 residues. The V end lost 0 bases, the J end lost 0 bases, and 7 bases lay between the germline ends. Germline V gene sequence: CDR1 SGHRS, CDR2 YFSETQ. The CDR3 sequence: CASSLESLAKNIQYF. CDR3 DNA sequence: TGCGCCAGCAGCTTGGAGTCCCTAGCCAAAAACATTCAGTACTTC.

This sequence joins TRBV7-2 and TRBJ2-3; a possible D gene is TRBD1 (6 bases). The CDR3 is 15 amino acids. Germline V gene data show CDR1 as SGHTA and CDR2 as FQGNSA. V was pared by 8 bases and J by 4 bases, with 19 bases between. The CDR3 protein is CASSGAQGWADTQYF. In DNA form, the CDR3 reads TGTGCCAGCTCAGGGGCCCAGGGTTGGGCAGATACGCAGTATTTT.

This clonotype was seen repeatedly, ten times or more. The CDR3 loop is CSARRRPGQENTEAFF. DNA of the CDR3: TGCAGTGCTAGAAGAAGGCCGGGACAGGAGAACACTGAAGCTTTCTTT. V gene TRBV20-1 combines with J gene TRBJ1-1, with 8 bases that match TRBD1. Trimming removed 2 bases from V and 1 base from J; junction bases left unmatched: 9. Germline V gene sequence: CDR1 DFQATT, CDR2 SNEGSKA (reference sequence). This CDR3 is 16 amino acids long.

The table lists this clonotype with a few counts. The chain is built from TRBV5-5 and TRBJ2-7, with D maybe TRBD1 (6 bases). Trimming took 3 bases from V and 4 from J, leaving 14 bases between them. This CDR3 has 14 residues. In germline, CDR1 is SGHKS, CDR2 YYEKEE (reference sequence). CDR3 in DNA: TGTGCCAGCAGCTGGCGCACAGGGTTTTACGAGCAGTACGTC. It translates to CASSWRTGFYEQYV.

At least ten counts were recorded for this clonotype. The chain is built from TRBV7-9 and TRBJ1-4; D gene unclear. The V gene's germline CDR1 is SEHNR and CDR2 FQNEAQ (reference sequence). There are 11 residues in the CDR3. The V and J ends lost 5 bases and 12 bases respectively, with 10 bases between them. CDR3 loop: CASSAIGELFF. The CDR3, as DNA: TGTGCCAGCAGCGCGATCGGGGAACTGTTTTTT.

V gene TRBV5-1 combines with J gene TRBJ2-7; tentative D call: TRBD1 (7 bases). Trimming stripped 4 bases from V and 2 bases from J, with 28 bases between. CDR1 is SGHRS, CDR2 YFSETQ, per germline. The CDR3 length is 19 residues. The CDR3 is CASSLRGGIRGPWTYEQYF. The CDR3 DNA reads TGCGCCAGCAGCCTACGGGGAGGTATTAGGGGGCCTTGGACCTACGAGCAGTACTTC.

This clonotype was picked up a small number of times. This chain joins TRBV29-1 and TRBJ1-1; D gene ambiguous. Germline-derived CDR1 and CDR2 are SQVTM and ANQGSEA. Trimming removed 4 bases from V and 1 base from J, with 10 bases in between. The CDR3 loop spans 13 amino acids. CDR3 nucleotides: TGCAGCGTTGGGGGTAAATGGAACACTGAAGCTTTCTTT. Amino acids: CSVGGKWNTEAFF.

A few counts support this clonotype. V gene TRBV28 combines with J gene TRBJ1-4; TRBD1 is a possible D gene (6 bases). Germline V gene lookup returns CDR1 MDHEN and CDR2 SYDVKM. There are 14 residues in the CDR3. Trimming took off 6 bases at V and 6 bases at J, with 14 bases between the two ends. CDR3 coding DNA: TGTGCCAGCAGCGGGGGCCGGTACGATGAAAAACTGTTTTTT. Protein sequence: CASSGGRYDEKLFF.

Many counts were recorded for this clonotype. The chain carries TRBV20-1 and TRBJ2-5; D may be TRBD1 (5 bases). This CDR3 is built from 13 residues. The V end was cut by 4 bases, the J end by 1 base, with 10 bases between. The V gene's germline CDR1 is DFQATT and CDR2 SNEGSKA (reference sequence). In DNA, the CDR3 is TGCAGTGCTATCGTCGACAGCCAAGAGACCCAGTACTTC. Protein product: CSAIVDSQETQYF.

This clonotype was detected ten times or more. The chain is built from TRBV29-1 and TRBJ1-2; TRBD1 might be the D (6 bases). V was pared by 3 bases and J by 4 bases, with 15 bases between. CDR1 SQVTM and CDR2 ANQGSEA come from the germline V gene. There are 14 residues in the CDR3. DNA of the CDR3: TGCAGCGTTGAGAGACGCGGGACAACCTATGGCTACACCTTC. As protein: CSVERRGTTYGYTF. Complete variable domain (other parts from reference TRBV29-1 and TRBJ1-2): SAVISQKPSRDICQRGTSLTIQCQVDSQVTMMFWYRQQPGQSLTLIATANQGSEATYESGFVIDKFPISRPNLTFSTLTVSNMSPEDSSIYLCSVERRGTTYGYTFGSGTRLTVV.